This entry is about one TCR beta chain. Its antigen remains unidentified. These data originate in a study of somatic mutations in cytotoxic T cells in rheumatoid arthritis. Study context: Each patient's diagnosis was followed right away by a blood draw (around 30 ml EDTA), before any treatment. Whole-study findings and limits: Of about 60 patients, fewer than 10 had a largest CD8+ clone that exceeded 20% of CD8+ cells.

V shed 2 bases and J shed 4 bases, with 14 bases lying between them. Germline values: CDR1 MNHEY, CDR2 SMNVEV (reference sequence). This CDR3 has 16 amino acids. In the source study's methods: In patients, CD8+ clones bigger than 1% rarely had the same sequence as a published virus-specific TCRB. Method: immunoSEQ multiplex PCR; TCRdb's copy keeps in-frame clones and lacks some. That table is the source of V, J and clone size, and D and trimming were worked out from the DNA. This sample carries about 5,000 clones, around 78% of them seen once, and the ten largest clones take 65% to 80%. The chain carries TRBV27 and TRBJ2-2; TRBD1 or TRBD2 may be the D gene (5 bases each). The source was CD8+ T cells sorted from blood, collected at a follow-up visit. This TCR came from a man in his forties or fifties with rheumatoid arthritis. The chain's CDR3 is CASSLEGTRGTGELFF. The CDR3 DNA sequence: TGTGCCAGCAGTTTAGAGGGGACCAGAGGCACCGGGGAGCTGTTTTTT.